Presented here are 5 T cell receptor beta chains from one specimen sequenced in a study of CD8 T cells in Susac syndrome. When the RNA was reverse transcribed, random hexamers were used with an input of roughly 0.45 to 1 ug. TCRdb re-called the immunoSEQ multiplex PCR reads through MiXCR, storing one row per CDR3 protein. Of about 210,000 distinct CDR3 sequences listed, roughly 95% are singletons. The sequenced sample consisted of CD4+ T cells from PBMCs. The receptor source for this set is a human donor in good health.

This chain joins TRBV3-1 and TRBJ2-6; D gene uncertain. Germline V gives CDR1 LGHDT, CDR2 YNNKEL (reference sequence). The CDR3 has 15 amino acids. The V end lost 4 bases, the J end lost 0 bases, and 7 bases lay between the germline ends. The CDR3 DNA follows: TGTGCCAGCAGCCCGGTACGCTCTGGGGCCAACGTCCTGACTTTC. Residues: CASSPVRSGANVLTF. Full variable domain (rest looked up from reference TRBV3-1 and TRBJ2-6): DTAVSQTPKYLVTQMGNDKSIKCEQNLGHDTMYWYKQDSKKFLKIMFSYNNKELIINETVPNRFSPKSPDKAHLNLHINSLELGDSAVYFCASSPVRSGANVLTFGAGSRLTVL.

The chain recombines TRBV5-1 with TRBJ2-3, with D hard to call. This CDR3 spans 15 amino acids. Germline CDR1 SGHRS, CDR2 YFSETQ. V lost 1 base, J lost 2 bases, and 11 bases lay in between. The CDR3 sequence is CASSLNGPHTDTQYF. The CDR3 nucleotides read TGCGCCAGCAGCTTGAATGGCCCTCACACAGATACGCAGTATTTT. Full variable domain (missing parts from reference TRBV5-1 and TRBJ2-3): KAGVTQTPRYLIKTRGQQVTLSCSPISGHRSVSWYQQTPGQGLQFLFEYFSETQRNKGNFPGRFSGRQFSNSRSEMNVSTLELGDSALYLCASSLNGPHTDTQYFGPGTRLTVL.

The chain carries TRBV29-1 and TRBJ2-2; the match to TRBD1 covers 11 bases. This CDR3 region has 15 residues. CDR1 and CDR2 (germline): SQVTM, ANQGSEA. Unmatched junction bases numbered 10, after V lost 7 bases and J lost 6 bases. The CDR3 here is CSAGRDRGVAGELFF. In nucleotides, the CDR3 is TGCAGCGCTGGCCGGGACAGGGGGGTCGCCGGGGAGCTGTTTTTT.

The sample holds one count of this clonotype. The chain is built from TRBV29-1 and TRBJ2-2; D perhaps matches TRBD1 (6 bases). The CDR3 runs to 15 residues. Trimming stripped 5 bases from V and 3 bases from J, with 16 bases between. Germline V gives CDR1 SQVTM, CDR2 ANQGSEA. The CDR3: CSVLRGPGHTGELFF. The CDR3, as DNA: TGCAGCGTTCTCAGGGGCCCAGGGCACACCGGGGAGCTGTTTTTT.

The sample holds one count of this clonotype. This rearrangement joins TRBV29-1 to TRBJ2-3, with D possibly being TRBD1 (7 bases). The CDR3 sequence is 12 residues long. Trimming took 7 bases from V and 6 from J, leaving 14 bases between them. Looked up from germline, CDR1 is SQVTM and CDR2 is ANQGSEA. In nucleotides, the CDR3 is TGCAGCGGGCGGGGCAGGGGGGATACGCAGTATTTT. The encoded protein is CSGRGRGDTQYF.